The rows below give T cell receptor beta chains drawn from one sample of a study of metastatic and nonmetastatic thyroid tumors. TCRdb reanalyzed the PCR reads with MiXCR. The profile shows about 38,000 clones, around half of them singletons. Specimen: tumor tissue. These receptors were taken from a male donor with papillary thyroid cancer or a benign thyroid nodule (not recorded which). Some clones in this sample may be carry-over from other donors' samples. The CDR3 runs from the conserved cysteine through the conserved F or W. A D gene is named only where the DNA matches it firmly. Size is omitted from some rows. Given values are once, few, many or a class for expanded clones.

>TRBV7-3|TRBJ1-1|NA|NA
CASSTGPKTEAFF
TGTGCCAGCAGCACGGGACCTAAAACTGAAGCTTTCTTT
>TRBV19|TRBJ2-3|NA|NA
CASSIGPPRTDTQYF
TGTGCCAGTAGTATCGGGCCTCCCCGCACAGATACGCAGTATTTT
>TRBV4-2|TRBJ1-5|NA|NA
CASSQDSRGNQPQHF
TGTGCCAGCAGCCAAGATTCGAGGGGTAATCAGCCCCAGCATTTT
>TRBV11-2|TRBJ1-1|TRBD1|NA
CASSLQGGSTEAFF
TGTGCCAGCAGCTTACAGGGGGGGAGCACTGAAGCTTTCTTT
>TRBV11-3|TRBJ2-2|NA|NA
CASSSQGANTGELFF
TGTGCCAGCAGCTCCCAGGGAGCGAACACCGGGGAGCTGTTTTTT
>TRBV6-5|TRBJ1-1|NA|NA
CASRYRQLGEAFF
TGTGCCAGCAGATATCGACAGCTGGGTGAAGCTTTCTTT
>TRBV20-1|TRBJ2-3|NA|NA
CSSPRPGGDTQYF
TGCAGTTCTCCCAGACCGGGGGGCGATACGCAGTATTTT
>TRBV7-3|TRBJ1-1|NA|NA
CASSRVQGYPEAFF
TGTGCCAGCAGCCGAGTCCAAGGGTACCCTGAAGCTTTCTTT
>TRBV27|TRBJ2-7|TRBD1|NA
CASIKGQPAGPYEQYF
TGTGCCAGCATAAAGGGACAGCCAGCAGGCCCCTACGAGCAGTACTTC
>TRBV20-1|TRBJ2-1|TRBD2|few
CSARDPGTSMNNEQFF
TGCAGTGCTAGAGATCCCGGGACTAGCATGAACAATGAGCAGTTCTTC
>TRBV5-1|TRBJ2-3|TRBD2|NA
CASSLAAGRGTDTQYF
TGCGCCAGCAGCTTGGCAGCGGGGAGGGGCACAGATACGCAGTATTTT
>TRBV14|TRBJ2-7|TRBD1|NA
CASSYGLGTGDDEQYF
TGTGCCAGCAGCTACGGTTTGGGCACAGGGGACGACGAGCAGTACTTC
>TRBV19|TRBJ2-2|NA|NA
CASSYRKSSDTGELFF
TGTGCCAGTAGTTATCGTAAAAGTTCGGACACCGGGGAGCTGTTTTTT
>TRBV6-1|TRBJ2-3|TRBD1|few
CASSRNRDRVADTQYF
TGTGCCAGCAGTCGGAACCGGGACAGGGTCGCAGATACGCAGTATTTT
>TRBV12-3/TRBV12-4|TRBJ2-3|NA|NA
CASSFRGPSTDTQYF
TGTGCCAGCAGTTTCAGAGGCCCCAGCACAGATACGCAGTATTTT
>TRBV11-2|TRBJ2-1|TRBD2|NA
CASSLGTSGRGFHEQFF
TGTGCCAGCAGCCTCGGCACTAGCGGGAGGGGCTTCCATGAGCAGTTCTTC
>TRBV3-1|TRBJ2-7|TRBD2|NA
CASSQGSGGAYEQYF
TGTGCCAGCAGCCAAGGAAGCGGGGGGGCCTACGAGCAGTACTTC
>TRBV4-1|TRBJ2-1|NA|NA
CASSQDLTGPFVQFF
TGCGCCAGCAGCCAAGATCTCACAGGCCCTTTTGTCCAGTTCTTC
>TRBV20-1|TRBJ1-2|NA|NA
CSARKGMGGYTF
TGCAGTGCTAGAAAGGGGATGGGTGGCTACACCTTC
>TRBV2|TRBJ2-5|TRBD1|few
CASSRGRETQYF
TGTGCCAGCAGCAGGGGGCGAGAGACCCAGTACTTC
>TRBV19|TRBJ1-3|TRBD1|NA
CASSEQGAISGNTIYF
TGTGCCAGTAGTGAACAGGGGGCGATCTCTGGAAACACCATATATTTT
>TRBV19|TRBJ2-1|TRBD2|few
CASSFVSGGLSYNEQFF
TGTGCCAGTAGTTTCGTTAGCGGGGGGCTATCCTACAATGAGCAGTTCTTC
>TRBV13|TRBJ1-3|NA|NA
CASSLGTGTFSGNTIYF
TGTGCCAGCAGCTTAGGGACAGGCACTTTCTCTGGAAACACCATATATTTT
>TRBV18|TRBJ2-7|NA|NA
CASSRVGGEQYF
TGTGCCAGCTCACGAGTCGGAGGGGAGCAGTACTTC
>TRBV2|TRBJ1-2|NA|NA
CATSGVAGFSYGYTF
TGTGCCACCTCAGGGGTCGCAGGTTTTAGCTATGGCTACACCTTC
>TRBV6-2/TRBV6-3|TRBJ2-7|NA|few
CASSRVGKQYF
TGTGCCAGCAGTCGGGTCGGTAAGCAGTACTTC